The 26 T cell receptor beta chains below all came from one sample that was sequenced in a study of Graves' ophthalmopathy and Graves' hyperthyroidism. Researchers took RNA transcripts and amplified TCR beta CDR3 regions from them. Second-round multiplex PCR followed a first-round RT-PCR using HTBI primers. TCRdb itself ran the multiplex PCR reads through MiXCR, one entry per CDR3 protein. The table has approximately 50,000 distinct CDR3 sequences, around 48% seen once. What was sequenced was peripheral blood. The receptors stem from an adult man with Graves' ophthalmopathy.

The chain recombines TRBV7-2 with TRBJ1-3, with D maybe TRBD1 (6 bases). Germline loops: CDR1 SGHTA, CDR2 FQGNSA. The CDR3 runs to 16 residues. V lost 0 bases and J lost 2, with 11 bases in between. CDR3 DNA: TGTGCCAGCAGCTTAGCGCAAGCAGGGGCTGGAAACACCATATATTTT. Translated: CASSLAQAGAGNTIYF.

The chain joins TRBV7-2 to TRBJ2-1; D is unresolved. The ends were cut back, 5 bases at V and 4 bases at J, with 6 bases in the middle. CDR1 SGHTA and CDR2 FQGNSA come from the germline V gene. The CDR3 has 12 residues. This CDR3 is CASSPDYNEQFF. The CDR3 DNA reads TGTGCCAGCAGCCCCGATTACAATGAGCAGTTCTTC.

This chain joins TRBV3-2 and TRBJ2-3; TRBD1 is the table's D call, not checked against the DNA. TRBV3-2 corresponds to a pseudogene. The CDR3 is 15 residues long. CDR3 residues: CACSQEPRDTDTQYF. Here the CDR3 DNA reads TGTGCCTGCAGCCAAGAACCCAGGGACACAGATACGCAGTATTTT.

This sequence joins TRBV10-3 and TRBJ2-1, with 7 bases matching TRBD2. This CDR3 has 14 amino acids. Germline CDR1 and CDR2: ENHRY and SYGVKD. V lost 3 bases to trimming and J lost 8 bases; unmatched junction nucleotides: 7. DNA for the CDR3: TGTGCCATCAGTGATCTAGCGGAAGGGGATGAGCAGTTCTTC. Protein sequence: CAISDLAEGDEQFF.

This clonotype was counted at least ten times. This chain uses TRBV28 with TRBJ2-3; D unclear. Germline V gives CDR1 MDHEN, CDR2 SYDVKM. V lost 7 bases, J lost 3 bases, and 8 bases lay in between. The CDR3 is 12 amino acids. CDR3 nucleotide sequence: TGTGCCAGCACCCCGGAGACAGATACGCAGTATTTT. It is translated as CASTPETDTQYF.

The chain has TRBV10-2 and TRBJ2-1; D may be TRBD1 (7 bases). With 0 bases removed from V and 7 bases from J, the gap between germline ends came to 13 bases. The germline V gene encodes CDR1 WSHSY and CDR2 SAAADI. CDR3 length equals 15 residues. The CDR3 nucleotides are TGCGCCAGCAGTGAGTCTCAGGGGGGAGTGAATGAGCAGTTCTTC. Translation: CASSESQGGVNEQFF.

V gene TRBV11-2 combines with J gene TRBJ2-5; 7 positions agree with TRBD2. The length of the CDR3 is 15 residues. Unmatched junction bases numbered 10, after V lost 5 bases and J lost 4 bases. Germline lookup yields CDR1 SGHAT and CDR2 FQNNGV. CDR3: CASSHEWRGRETQYF. The CDR3 DNA reads as TGTGCCAGCAGCCACGAATGGCGGGGGAGAGAGACCCAGTACTTC.

The sample holds one count of this clonotype. CDR3 sequence reads: CSAKLPLGGSYEQYF. The CDR3 DNA reads as TGCAGTGCTAAGTTGCCCCTCGGTGGCTCCTACGAGCAGTACTTC. J is TRBJ2-7 and V is TRBV20-1, with D unclear. V lost 4 bases to trimming and J lost 0 bases, with 16 bases between them. Germline assignment: CDR1 DFQATT and CDR2 SNEGSKA (reference sequence). The CDR3 covers 15 residues.

This clonotype has ten or more counts. This rearrangement joins TRBV5-8 to TRBJ1-2, with a weak D call TRBD1 (5 bases). V was shortened by 4 bases and J by 8 bases, with 12 bases between the two germline ends. This CDR3 has 12 amino acids. CDR1 SGHTS and CDR2 YDEGEE come from the germline V gene. The CDR3 sequence is CASSDGWDGYTF. The CDR3 DNA reads as TGTGCCAGCAGCGACGGGTGGGACGGCTACACCTTC.

The chain carries TRBV5-4 and TRBJ2-1, with no clear D. V was trimmed by 4 bases and J by 0 bases, leaving 17 bases between them. The germline gives CDR1 SGHNT, CDR2 YYREEE (reference sequence). This CDR3 has 17 amino acids. The CDR3, as DNA: TGTGCCAGCAGCAACTGGGCGACGTCGTTCTCCTACAATGAGCAGTTCTTC. The encoded protein is CASSNWATSFSYNEQFF.

This clonotype has at least ten counts. J is TRBJ2-1 and V is TRBV11-2, with D maybe TRBD2 (7 bases). The V gene's germline CDR1 is SGHAT and CDR2 FQNNGV. V gave up 1 base and J gave up 15 bases, with 16 bases separating them. The CDR3 is made up of 13 amino acids. The CDR3 sequence: CASSLGGGALPFF. CDR3 in DNA: TGTGCCAGCAGCTTAGGGGGGGGGGCCCTCCCGTTCTTC.

This clonotype appeared many times. CDR3 residues: CAISDPRGPTNEKLFF. CDR3 DNA: TGTGCCATCAGTGATCCTAGGGGGCCCACTAATGAAAAACTGTTTTTT. This chain uses TRBV10-3 with TRBJ1-4, with 7 bases matching TRBD1. V shed 3 bases, J shed 2 bases, and the junction held 6 bases outside the gene matches. Per germline, CDR1 ENHRY and CDR2 SYGVKD. The CDR3 extends over 16 amino acids.

The sample holds many counts of this clonotype. This chain joins TRBV4-2 and TRBJ1-5; D is undetermined. The CDR3 is made up of 15 amino acids. V was clipped by 0 bases and J by 0 bases, with 6 bases between them. From germline, CDR1 is LGHNA and CDR2 YNFKEQ. The CDR3 protein is CASSQDRRSNQPQHF. The CDR3 nucleotides are TGTGCCAGCAGCCAAGATCGCCGTAGCAATCAGCCCCAGCATTTT.

This clonotype was seen at least ten times. For the CDR3, the DNA is TGTGCCAGCAGTTTCGGGACCAATGAAAAACTGTTTTTT. Translation: CASSFGTNEKLFF. V gene TRBV12-3 or TRBV12-4 combines with J gene TRBJ1-4; D is possibly TRBD1 (5 bases). The germline V and J ends were trimmed by 3 bases and 5 bases, with 7 bases remaining between them. The CDR3 is made up of 13 amino acids.

This rearrangement joins TRBV5-1 to TRBJ2-1, with D perhaps matching TRBD1 (6 bases). The CDR3 loop spans 14 amino acids. Germline CDR1 is SGHRS and CDR2 is YFSETQ. Trimming stripped 0 bases from V and 5 bases from J, with 9 bases between. The CDR3 region is CASSLDRADNEQFF. As DNA, the CDR3 is TGCGCCAGCAGCTTGGACAGGGCTGACAATGAGCAGTTCTTC.

A word on this clonotype: The junction differs from germline at one of its ends, possibly a read error. The rearrangement joins TRBV5-1 to TRBJ2-7, with 10 bases identical to TRBD2. Looked up from germline, CDR1 is SGHRS and CDR2 is YFSETQ. CDR3 length equals 16 residues. The chain's CDR3 is CDSREGASGGPYEQYF. CDR3 in DNA: TGTGACAGCCGTGAAGGGGCTAGCGGGGGTCCCTACGAGCAGTACTTC.

This clonotype was detected ten times or more. This chain joins TRBV7-8 and TRBJ2-1, with D possibly TRBD2 on 5 matching bases. Germline V CDR1 and CDR2: SGHVS, FQNEAQ. V gave up 1 base and J gave up 5 bases, with 15 bases separating them. The CDR3 loop spans 16 amino acids. The DNA of the CDR3 is TGTGCCAGCAGCTTAGGGTATTTTGGACTTGACAATGAGCAGTTCTTC. It encodes CASSLGYFGLDNEQFF.

Comment on this clonotype: A much more abundant neighbour one base away suggests this may be a read error. The chain couples TRBV28 to TRBJ1-1, with a possible D match to TRBD1 (6 bases). The germline CDR1 and CDR2 sequences are MDHEN and SYDVKM. The CDR3 consists of 14 residues. The V end was cut by 11 bases, the J end by 2 bases, with 18 bases between. The CDR3 here is CAGTLTGSNTEAFF. The CDR3 DNA reads TGTGCCGGCACACTAACAGGGAGTAACACTGAAGCTTTCTTT.

Regarding this clonotype: With a much larger clone just one base away, this may be a read error. This chain uses TRBV27 with TRBJ2-1, with D maybe TRBD1 (5 bases). The CDR3 loop spans 14 amino acids. Germline CDR1 and CDR2: MNHEY and SMNVEV (reference sequence). CDR3 in amino acids: CASSFFGGHNEQLF. The DNA for the CDR3 is TGTGCCAGCAGTTTCTTTGGTGGACACAATGAGCAGCTCTTC.

On this clonotype: Since the CDR3 does not end with the conserved phenylalanine or tryptophan, this likely comes from a read error. The DNA is left out, because the CDR3 cannot be placed on it with certainty; the CDR3 is given as TCRdb lists it. The chain links TRBV5-1 to TRBJ1-2. The germline gives CDR1 SGHRS, CDR2 YFSETQ. The CDR3 has 12 residues if both end residues are counted. The CDR3: CASSLGQREYTL.

This clonotype was picked up many times. The rearrangement joins TRBV5-8 to TRBJ2-5; a possible D gene is TRBD2 (5 bases). The length of the CDR3 is 16 residues. Germline V gene data show CDR1 as SGHTS and CDR2 as YDEGEE. Trimming removed 0 bases from V and 2 bases from J, with 14 bases in between. CDR3 in amino acids: CASSLAPSTGQETQYF. The CDR3 region has the DNA TGTGCCAGCAGCTTGGCGCCGAGCACGGGGCAAGAGACCCAGTACTTC.

This clonotype was found many times. The chain has TRBV7-9 and TRBJ2-2; D is undetermined. Germline CDR1 SEHNR, CDR2 FQNEAQ (reference sequence). The CDR3 spans 14 residues. V lost 5 bases and J lost 0, with 7 bases in between. Written as DNA, the CDR3 is TGTGCCAGCAGCGTTTATTCGAACACCGGGGAGCTGTTTTTT. It yields the protein CASSVYSNTGELFF.

This clonotype was counted at least ten times. The chain uses TRBV5-8 and TRBJ2-3; 12 positions match TRBD2. J was trimmed by 4 bases and V by 2 bases; bases with no gene match: 5. Germline V gene sequence: CDR1 SGHTS, CDR2 YDEGEE. The CDR3 sequence is 16 residues long. DNA for the CDR3: TGTGCCAGCAGCTTATCTAGCGGGGGGGCATCAGATACGCAGTATTTT. It encodes CASSLSSGGASDTQYF.

This clonotype showed up many times. The chain combines TRBV4-1 with TRBJ2-1; D gene uncertain. The length of the CDR3 is 15 residues. V lost 0 bases and J lost 5, with 11 bases in between. CDR1 is MGHRA, CDR2 YSYEKL, per germline. Written as DNA, the CDR3 is TGCGCCAGCAGCCAAGAGAGAATGCCAAACAATGAGCAGTTCTTC. Protein sequence: CASSQERMPNNEQFF.

The chain joins TRBV5-1 to TRBJ1-4, with 7 bases matching TRBD1. CDR1 is SGHRS and CDR2 is YFSETQ in the germline V gene. Trimming cost V 1 base and J 6 bases; bases outside gene matches: 9. This CDR3 comprises 16 residues. The CDR3 region is CASSLWTDRADEKLFF. Written as DNA, the CDR3 is TGCGCCAGCAGCTTGTGGACAGACAGGGCGGATGAAAAACTGTTTTTT.

This rearrangement joins TRBV20-1 to TRBJ2-1; tentatively, D is TRBD1 or TRBD2 (5 bases each). CDR1 is DFQATT, CDR2 SNEGSKA, per germline (reference sequence). The CDR3 length is 13 residues. Deletions cut 1 base from V and 8 bases from J, with 12 bases between. CDR3 nucleotides: TGCAGTGCTAGAGGTCCCCTGGGGGATGAGCAGTTCTTC. Its protein product is CSARGPLGDEQFF.